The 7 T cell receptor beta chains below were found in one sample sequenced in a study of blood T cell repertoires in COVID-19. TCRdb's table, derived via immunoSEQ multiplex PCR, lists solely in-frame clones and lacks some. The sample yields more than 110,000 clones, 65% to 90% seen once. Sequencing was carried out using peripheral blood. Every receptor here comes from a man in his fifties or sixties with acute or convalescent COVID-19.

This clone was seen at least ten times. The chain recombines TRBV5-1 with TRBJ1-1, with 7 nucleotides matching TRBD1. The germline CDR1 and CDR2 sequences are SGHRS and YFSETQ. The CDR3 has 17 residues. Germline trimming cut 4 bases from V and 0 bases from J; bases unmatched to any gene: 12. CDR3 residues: CASSPYVGQGVNTEAFF. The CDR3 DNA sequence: TGCGCCAGCAGCCCCTACGTAGGGCAGGGGGTGAACACTGAAGCTTTCTTT.

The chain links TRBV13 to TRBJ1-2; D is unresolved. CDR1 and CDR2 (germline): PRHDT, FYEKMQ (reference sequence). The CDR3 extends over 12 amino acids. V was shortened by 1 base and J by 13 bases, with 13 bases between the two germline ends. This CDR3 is CASSLVRSPCTF. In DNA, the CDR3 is TGTGCCAGCAGCTTAGTGCGGAGCCCCTGCACCTTC.

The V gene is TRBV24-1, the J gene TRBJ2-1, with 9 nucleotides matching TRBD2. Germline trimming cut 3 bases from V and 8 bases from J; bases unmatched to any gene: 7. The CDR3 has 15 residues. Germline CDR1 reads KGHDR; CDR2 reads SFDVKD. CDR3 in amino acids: CATSDGGRAFDEQFF. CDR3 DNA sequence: TGTGCCACCAGTGATGGCGGGAGGGCCTTTGATGAGCAGTTCTTC.

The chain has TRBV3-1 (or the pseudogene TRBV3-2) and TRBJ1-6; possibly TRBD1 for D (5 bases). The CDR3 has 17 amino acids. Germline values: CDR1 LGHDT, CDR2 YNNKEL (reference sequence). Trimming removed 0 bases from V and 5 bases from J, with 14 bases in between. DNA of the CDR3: TGTGCCAGCAGCCAAGATCGGGTCGGGGGGAATAATTCACCCCTCCACTTT. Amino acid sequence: CASSQDRVGGNNSPLHF.

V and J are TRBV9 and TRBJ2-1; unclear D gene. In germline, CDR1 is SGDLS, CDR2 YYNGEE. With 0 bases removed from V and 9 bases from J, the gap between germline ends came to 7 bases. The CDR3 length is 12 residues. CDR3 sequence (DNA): TGTGCCAGCAGCGTAGGAAGCTCTGAGCAGTTCTTC. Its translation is CASSVGSSEQFF.

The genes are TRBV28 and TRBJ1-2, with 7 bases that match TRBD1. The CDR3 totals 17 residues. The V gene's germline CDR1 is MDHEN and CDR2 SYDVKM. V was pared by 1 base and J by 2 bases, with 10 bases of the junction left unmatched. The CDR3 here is CASSLSWTGLANYGYTF. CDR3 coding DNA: TGTGCCAGCAGTTTATCCTGGACAGGCTTGGCGAACTATGGCTACACCTTC.

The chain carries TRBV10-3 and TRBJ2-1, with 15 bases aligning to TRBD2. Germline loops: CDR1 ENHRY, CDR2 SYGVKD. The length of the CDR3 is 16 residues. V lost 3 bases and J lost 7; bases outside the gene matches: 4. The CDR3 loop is CAISDFGTSGGNEQFF. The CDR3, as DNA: TGTGCCATCAGTGATTTTGGGACTAGCGGGGGGAATGAGCAGTTCTTC.